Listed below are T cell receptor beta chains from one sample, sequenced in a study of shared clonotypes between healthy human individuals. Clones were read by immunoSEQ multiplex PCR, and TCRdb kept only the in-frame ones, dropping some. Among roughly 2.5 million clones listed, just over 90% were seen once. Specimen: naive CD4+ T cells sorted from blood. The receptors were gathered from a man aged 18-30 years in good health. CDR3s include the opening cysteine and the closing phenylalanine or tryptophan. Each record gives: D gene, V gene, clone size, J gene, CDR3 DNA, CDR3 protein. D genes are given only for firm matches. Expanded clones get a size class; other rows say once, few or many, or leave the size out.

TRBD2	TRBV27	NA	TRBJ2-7	TGTGCCAGCAGTTTAAGCGGGGTGGGTATCTACGAGCAGTACTTC	CASSLSGVGIYEQYF
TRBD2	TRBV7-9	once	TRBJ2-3	TGTGCCAGCAGCGCAAGCGGGATTCGCACAGATACGCAGTATTTT	CASSASGIRTDTQYF
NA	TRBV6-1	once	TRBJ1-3	TGTGCCAGCAGTGAACAGGGCTACTCCTCTGGAAACACCATATATTTT	CASSEQGYSSGNTIYF
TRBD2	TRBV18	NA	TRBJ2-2	TGTGCCAGCTCACCATGGGCTAGCGGGACGAACACCGGGGAGCTGTTTTTT	CASSPWASGTNTGELFF
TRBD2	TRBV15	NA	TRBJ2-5	TGTGCCACCAGCAGAGCGTTTCGCGCTAGCGGAGAGACCCAGTACTTC	CATSRAFRASGETQYF
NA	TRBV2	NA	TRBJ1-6	TGTGCCGTAGCGGGAGGGCCCTATAATTCACCCCTCCACTTT	CAVAGGPYNSPLHF
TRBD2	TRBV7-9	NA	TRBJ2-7	TGTGCCAGCAGCTTAGTAGGGACTAGCGAGCAGTACTTC	CASSLVGTSEQYF
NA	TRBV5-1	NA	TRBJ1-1	TGCGCCAGCAGCTTGATGGGGAACACTGAAGCTTTCTTT	CASSLMGNTEAFF
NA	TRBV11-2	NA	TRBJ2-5	TGTGCCAGCAGCCTTGGGACCCAGGGAAGGATTAAAGAGACCCAGTACTTC	CASSLGTQGRIKETQYF
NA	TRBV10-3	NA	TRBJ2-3	TGTGCCATCAGTGATTCGGCAGGGGCAGATACGCAGTATTTT	CAISDSAGADTQYF
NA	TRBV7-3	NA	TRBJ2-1	TGTGCCAGCAGCTTAAAAGGAGGCACGAAGCAGTTCTTC	CASSLKGGTKQFF
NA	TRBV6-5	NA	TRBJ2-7	TGTGCCAGCAGTCAAGGACAATTGTACGAGCAGTACTTC	CASSQGQLYEQYF
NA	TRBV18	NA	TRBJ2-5	TGTGCCAGCTCACCAACGGGGTTGAAGACCCAGTACTTC	CASSPTGLKTQYF
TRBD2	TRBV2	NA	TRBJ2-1	TGTGCCAGCAGTGATGGACTAGCGAATGAGCAGTTCTTC	CASSDGLANEQFF
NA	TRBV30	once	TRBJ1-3	TGTGCCTGGAGTGGGGTTGGCGGCGGCTCTGGAAACACCATATATTTT	CAWSGVGGGSGNTIYF
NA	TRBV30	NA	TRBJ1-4	TGTGCCTGGAGGCCGACAGGCCCCGGCGAAAAACTGTTTTTT	CAWRPTGPGEKLFF
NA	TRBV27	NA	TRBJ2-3	TGTGCCAGCAGTTTTAGAGGGGTAGATACGCAGTATTTT	CASSFRGVDTQYF
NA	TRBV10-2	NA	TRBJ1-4	TGCGCCAGCGGGGGCGGGTATAATGAAAAACTGTTTTTT	CASGGGYNEKLFF
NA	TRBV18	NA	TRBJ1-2	TGTGCCAGCTCACCACCGGTACAGGGAGGCGGCTACACCTTC	CASSPPVQGGGYTF
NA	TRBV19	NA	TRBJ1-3	TGTGCCAGTAGTCCCCGGCCAGGGGACACCATATATTTT	CASSPRPGDTIYF
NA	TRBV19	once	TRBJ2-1	TGTGCCAGTAGTATAGGTGGAGCGGTAAGCTCCTACAATGAGCAGTTCTTC	CASSIGGAVSSYNEQFF
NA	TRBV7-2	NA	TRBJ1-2	TGTGCCAGCACCTTTACCGGGACCTCAGGTGGCTACACCTTC	CASTFTGTSGGYTF